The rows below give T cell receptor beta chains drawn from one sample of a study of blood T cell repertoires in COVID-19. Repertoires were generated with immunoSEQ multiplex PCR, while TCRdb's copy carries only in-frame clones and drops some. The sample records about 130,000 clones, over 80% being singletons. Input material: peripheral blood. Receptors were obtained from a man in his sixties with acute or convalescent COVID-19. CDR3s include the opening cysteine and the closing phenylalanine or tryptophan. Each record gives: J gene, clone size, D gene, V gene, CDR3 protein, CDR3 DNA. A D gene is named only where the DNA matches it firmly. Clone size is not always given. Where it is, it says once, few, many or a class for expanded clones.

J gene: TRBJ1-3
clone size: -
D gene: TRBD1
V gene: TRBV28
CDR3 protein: CAALDRGAQFSGNTIYF
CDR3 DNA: TGTGCCGCCTTGGACAGGGGGGCCCAATTCTCTGGAAACACCATATATTTT

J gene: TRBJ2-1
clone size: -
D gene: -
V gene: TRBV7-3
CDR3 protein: CASSLGGSNNEQFF
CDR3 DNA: TGTGCCAGCAGCTTAGGGGGGAGTAACAATGAGCAGTTCTTC

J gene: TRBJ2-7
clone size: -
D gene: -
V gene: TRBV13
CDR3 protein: CASSFSPGLGYEQYF
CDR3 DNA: TGTGCCAGCAGTTTTTCCCCGGGTCTCGGCTACGAGCAGTACTTC

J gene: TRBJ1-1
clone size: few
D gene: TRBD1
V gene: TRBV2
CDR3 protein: CASRTYRGNTEAFF
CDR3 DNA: TGTGCCAGCCGGACTTACAGGGGGAACACTGAAGCTTTCTTT

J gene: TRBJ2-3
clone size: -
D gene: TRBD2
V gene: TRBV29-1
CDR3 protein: CSVLGTSGTSTDTQYF
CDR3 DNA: TGCAGCGTTTTGGGGACTAGCGGAACTAGCACAGATACGCAGTATTTT

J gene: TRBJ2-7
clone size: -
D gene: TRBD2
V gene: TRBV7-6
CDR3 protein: CASSGGVGLSEQYF
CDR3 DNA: TGTGCCAGCAGCGGGGGGGTAGGGCTAAGCGAGCAGTACTTC

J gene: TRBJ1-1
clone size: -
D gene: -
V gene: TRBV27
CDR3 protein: CASSLSMYRPNTEAFF
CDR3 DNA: TGTGCCAGCAGTTTATCGATGTACAGGCCGAACACTGAAGCTTTCTTT

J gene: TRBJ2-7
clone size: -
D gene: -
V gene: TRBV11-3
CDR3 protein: CASTLVGPLSYEQYF
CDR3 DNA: TGTGCCAGCACCCTAGTGGGGCCCCTCTCCTACGAGCAGTACTTC

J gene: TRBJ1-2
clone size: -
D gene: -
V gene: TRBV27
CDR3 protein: CASSLFRGEYGYTF
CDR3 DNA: TGTGCCAGCAGTTTATTTCGGGGGGAATATGGCTACACCTTC

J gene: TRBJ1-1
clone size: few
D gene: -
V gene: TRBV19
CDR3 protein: CASSARTEAFF
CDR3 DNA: TGTGCCAGTAGTGCTAGGACTGAAGCTTTCTTT

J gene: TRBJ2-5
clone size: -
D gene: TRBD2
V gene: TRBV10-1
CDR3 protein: CASSSGTSEEGQETQYF
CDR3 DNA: TGCGCCAGCAGCTCCGGGACTAGCGAAGAAGGGCAAGAGACCCAGTACTTC

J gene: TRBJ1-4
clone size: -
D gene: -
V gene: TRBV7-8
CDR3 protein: CASSLEVRFNEKLFF
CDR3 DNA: TGTGCCAGCAGCTTAGAGGTCAGGTTTAATGAAAAACTGTTTTTT

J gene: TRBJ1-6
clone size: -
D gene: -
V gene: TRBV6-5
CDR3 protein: CASSYEGRSPLHF
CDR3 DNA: TGTGCCAGCAGTTACGAGGGCAGATCACCCCTCCACTTT

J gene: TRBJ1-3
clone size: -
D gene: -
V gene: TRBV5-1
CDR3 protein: CASSLVSVEISGNTIYF
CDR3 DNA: TGCGCCAGCAGCTTGGTTTCGGTTGAAATCTCTGGAAACACCATATATTTT

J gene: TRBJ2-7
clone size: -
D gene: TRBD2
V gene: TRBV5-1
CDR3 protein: CASSWEGGLHNEQYF
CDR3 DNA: TGCGCCAGCAGCTGGGAGGGAGGGCTTCACAACGAGCAGTACTTC

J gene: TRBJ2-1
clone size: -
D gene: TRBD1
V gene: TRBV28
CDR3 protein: CASSLSSRTGALYNEQFF
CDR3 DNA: TGTGCCAGCAGTTTGTCCTCTAGAACAGGGGCTTTATACAATGAGCAGTTCTTC

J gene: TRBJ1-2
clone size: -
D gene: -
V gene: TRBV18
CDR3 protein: CASSPPARSGVGYTF
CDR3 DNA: TGTGCCAGCTCACCACCGGCAAGGAGCGGAGTTGGCTACACCTTC

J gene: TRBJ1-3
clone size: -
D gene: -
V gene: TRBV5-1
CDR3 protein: CASSTQQGPGNTIYF
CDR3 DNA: TGCGCCAGCAGTACACAACAGGGACCTGGAAACACCATATATTTT

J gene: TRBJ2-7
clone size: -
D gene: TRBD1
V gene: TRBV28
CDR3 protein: CASSQTGTGTPGEQYF
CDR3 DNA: TGTGCCAGCAGCCAGACCGGGACAGGTACCCCTGGGGAGCAGTACTTC

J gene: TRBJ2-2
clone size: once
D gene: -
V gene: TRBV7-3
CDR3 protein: CASSFLPSSATGELFF
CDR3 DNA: TGTGCCAGCAGCTTTTTGCCTAGCAGCGCCACCGGGGAGCTGTTTTTT

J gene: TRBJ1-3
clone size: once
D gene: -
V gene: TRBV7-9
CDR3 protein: CASSILLGTVGNTIYF
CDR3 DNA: TGTGCCAGCAGCATACTACTCGGGACTGTTGGAAACACCATATATTTT

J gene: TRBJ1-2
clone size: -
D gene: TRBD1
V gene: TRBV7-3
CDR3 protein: CASSSGQGYGYTF
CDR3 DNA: TGTGCCAGCAGCTCGGGACAGGGCTATGGCTACACCTTC

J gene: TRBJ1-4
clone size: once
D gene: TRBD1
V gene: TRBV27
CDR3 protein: CASSPGQVFNEKLFF
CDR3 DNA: TGTGCCAGCAGTCCCGGACAGGTCTTTAATGAAAAACTGTTTTTT

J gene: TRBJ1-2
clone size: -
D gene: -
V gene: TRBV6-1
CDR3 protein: CASSEALSVTYGYTF
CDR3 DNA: TGTGCCAGCAGTGAAGCATTGTCAGTGACTTATGGCTACACCTTC

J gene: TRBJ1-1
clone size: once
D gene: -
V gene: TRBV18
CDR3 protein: CASSPLGGGLTEAFF
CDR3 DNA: TGTGCCAGCTCCCCTTTGGGGGGGGGCCTCACTGAAGCTTTCTTT

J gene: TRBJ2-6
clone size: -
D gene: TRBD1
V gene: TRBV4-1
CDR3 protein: CASSHLHRGRGANVLTF
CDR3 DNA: TGCGCCAGCAGCCATTTACACAGGGGTCGTGGGGCCAACGTCCTGACTTTC

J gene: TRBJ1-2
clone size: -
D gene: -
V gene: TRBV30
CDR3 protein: CAWSVQREGYTF
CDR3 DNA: TGTGCCTGGAGTGTACAGAGGGAGGGCTACACCTTC

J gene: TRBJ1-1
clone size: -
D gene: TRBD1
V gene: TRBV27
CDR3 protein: CASREGAAVSEAFF
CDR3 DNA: TGTGCCAGCAGGGAGGGGGCGGCGGTTTCGGAAGCTTTCTTT

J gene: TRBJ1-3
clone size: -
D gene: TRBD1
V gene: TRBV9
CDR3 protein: CASSGQGAGGNTIYF
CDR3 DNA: TGTGCCAGCAGCGGTCAGGGGGCCGGAGGAAACACCATATATTTT

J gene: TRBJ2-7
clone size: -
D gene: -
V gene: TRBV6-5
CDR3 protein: CASSYSSGHRYYEQYF
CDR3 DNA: TGTGCCAGCAGTTACTCGAGTGGGCATCGGTACTACGAGCAGTACTTC

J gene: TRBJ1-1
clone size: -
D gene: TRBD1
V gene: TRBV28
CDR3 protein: CASRRQGDTEAFF
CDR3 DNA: TGTGCCAGCAGGCGACAGGGGGACACTGAAGCTTTCTTT

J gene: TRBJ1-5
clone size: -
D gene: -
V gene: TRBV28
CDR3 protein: CASSSFGRGGNQPQHF
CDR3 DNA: TGTGCCAGCAGTTCATTCGGCAGGGGAGGCAATCAGCCCCAGCATTTT

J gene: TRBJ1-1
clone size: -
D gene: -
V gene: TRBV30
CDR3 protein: CAWQPVGSLNTEAFF
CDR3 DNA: TGTGCCTGGCAGCCCGTGGGCAGCCTAAACACTGAAGCTTTCTTT

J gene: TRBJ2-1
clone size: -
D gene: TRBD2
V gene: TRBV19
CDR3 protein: CASSHTGTSGSYNEQFF
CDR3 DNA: TGTGCCAGTAGTCATACCGGGACTAGCGGCTCCTACAATGAGCAGTTCTTC

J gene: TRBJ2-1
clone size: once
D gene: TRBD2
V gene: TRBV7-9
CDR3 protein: CASSLGGRAGGPNNEQFF
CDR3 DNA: TGTGCCAGCAGCTTAGGGGGACGAGCGGGAGGGCCGAACAATGAGCAGTTCTTC

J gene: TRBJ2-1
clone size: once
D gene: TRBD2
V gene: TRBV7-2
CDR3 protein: CASSAPGLAGAREQFF
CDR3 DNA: TGTGCCAGCAGCGCCCCGGGACTAGCGGGAGCTCGTGAGCAGTTCTTC

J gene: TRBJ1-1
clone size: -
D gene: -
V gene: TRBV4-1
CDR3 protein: CASSQGYLSIAGVAFF
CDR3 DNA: TGCGCCAGCAGCCAAGGATACTTATCGATCGCAGGGGTGGCTTTCTTT

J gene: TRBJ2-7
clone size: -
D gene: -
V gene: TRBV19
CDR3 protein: CASSGQLTSYEQYF
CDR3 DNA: TGTGCCAGTAGCGGACAGCTTACCTCCTACGAGCAGTACTTC

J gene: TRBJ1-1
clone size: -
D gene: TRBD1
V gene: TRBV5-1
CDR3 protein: CASSLLPGQGNEAFF
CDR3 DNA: TGCGCCAGCAGCCTGCTGCCGGGACAGGGAAATGAAGCTTTCTTT

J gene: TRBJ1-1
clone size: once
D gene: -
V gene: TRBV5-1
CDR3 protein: CASSRRTDGDTEAFF
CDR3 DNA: TGCGCCAGCAGCCGCCGGACAGATGGTGACACTGAAGCTTTCTTT

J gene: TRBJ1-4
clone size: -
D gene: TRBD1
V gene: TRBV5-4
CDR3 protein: CASSHDRAEKLFF
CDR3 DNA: TGTGCCAGCAGTCATGACAGGGCTGAAAAACTGTTTTTT

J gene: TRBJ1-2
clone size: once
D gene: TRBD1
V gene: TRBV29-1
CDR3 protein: CSPRGTGYGYTF
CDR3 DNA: TGCAGCCCCAGGGGGACAGGTTATGGCTACACCTTC

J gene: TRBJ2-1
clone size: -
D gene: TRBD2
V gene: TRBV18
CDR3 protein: CASSPIPGLNNEQFF
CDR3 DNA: TGTGCCAGCTCACCCATTCCGGGACTAAACAATGAGCAGTTCTTC

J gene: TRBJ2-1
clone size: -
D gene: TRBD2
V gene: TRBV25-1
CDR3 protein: CASSSSSGSSYNEQFF
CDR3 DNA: TGTGCCAGCAGTAGCTCTAGCGGGAGCTCCTACAATGAGCAGTTCTTC

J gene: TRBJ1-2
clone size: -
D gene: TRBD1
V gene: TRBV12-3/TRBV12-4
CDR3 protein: CASSFRGNYGYTF
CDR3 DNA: TGTGCCAGCAGTTTCAGGGGGAACTATGGCTACACCTTC

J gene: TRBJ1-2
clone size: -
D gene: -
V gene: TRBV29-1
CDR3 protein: CSVDRVGDYGYTF
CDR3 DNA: TGCAGCGTTGACCGGGTCGGCGACTATGGCTACACCTTC

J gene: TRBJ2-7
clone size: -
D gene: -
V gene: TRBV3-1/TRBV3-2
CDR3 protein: CASSQGAGYEQYF
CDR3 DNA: TGTGCCAGCAGCCAAGGGGCAGGATACGAGCAGTACTTC

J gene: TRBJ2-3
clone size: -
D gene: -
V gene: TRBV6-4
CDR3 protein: CASSSGVTQYF
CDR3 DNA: TGTGCCAGCAGTAGCGGAGTAACGCAGTATTTT

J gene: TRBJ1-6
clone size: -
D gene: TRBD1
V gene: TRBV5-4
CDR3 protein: CASSQTGGRAPLHF
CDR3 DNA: TGTGCCAGCAGCCAGACAGGGGGCAGGGCACCCCTCCACTTT

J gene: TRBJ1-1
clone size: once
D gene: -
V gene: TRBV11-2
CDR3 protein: CASSLEVGGVGIEARFEAFF
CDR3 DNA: TGTGCCAGCAGCTTAGAAGTAGGCGGGGTTGGTATAGAGGCCCGTTTTGAAGCTTTCTTT

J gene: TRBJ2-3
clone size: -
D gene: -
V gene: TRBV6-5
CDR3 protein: CASRRDGLSTDTQYF
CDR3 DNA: TGTGCCAGCAGGCGGGACGGACTTAGCACAGATACGCAGTATTTT

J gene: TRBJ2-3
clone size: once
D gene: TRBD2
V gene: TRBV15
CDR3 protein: CATSSDGRTSGSDTQYF
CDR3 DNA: TGTGCCACCAGCAGTGACGGGCGGACTAGCGGGAGTGATACGCAGTATTTT

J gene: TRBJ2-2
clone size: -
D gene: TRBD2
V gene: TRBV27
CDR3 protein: CATLGLAGGGTGELFF
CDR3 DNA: TGTGCCACCTTGGGACTAGCGGGAGGAGGCACCGGGGAGCTGTTTTTT

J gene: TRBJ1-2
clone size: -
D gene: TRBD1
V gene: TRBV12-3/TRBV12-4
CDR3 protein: CASRLRQGFGYTF
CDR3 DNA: TGTGCCAGCAGACTACGACAGGGTTTTGGCTACACCTTC

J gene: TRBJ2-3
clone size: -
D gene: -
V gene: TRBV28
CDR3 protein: CASSWVSGTDTQYF
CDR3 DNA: TGTGCCAGCAGTTGGGTTAGCGGCACAGATACGCAGTATTTT